These 21 T cell receptor beta chains share one sample of origin, sequenced in a study of cytomegalovirus exposure and HLA in healthy donors. Method: immunoSEQ multiplex PCR; TCRdb's copy keeps in-frame clones and lacks some. The sample has 100,000 to 150,000 clones, 85% to 90% seen once. The sequenced sample consisted of PBMCs. Receptor source: a woman aged 18-35 years in good health and CMV-seronegative.

V is TRBV6-1 and J is TRBJ2-3; no reliable D call. This CDR3 is built from 12 residues. Trimming stripped 11 bases from V and 1 base from J, with 10 bases between. Per the germline V gene, CDR1 is MNHNS and CDR2 is SASEGT. The DNA of the CDR3 is TGTGCCGCTGATACGGGCACAGATACGCAGTATTTT. The encoded protein is CAADTGTDTQYF.

The rearrangement joins TRBV13 to TRBJ2-1, with 8 bases aligning to TRBD2. This CDR3 has 16 residues. The germline V gene encodes CDR1 PRHDT and CDR2 FYEKMQ (reference sequence). V trimming: 0 bases; J trimming: 3 bases; junction bases outside the gene matches: 4. The CDR3 is CASSLGGREYYNEQFF. In DNA, the CDR3 is TGTGCCAGCAGCTTAGGCGGGAGGGAATACTACAATGAGCAGTTCTTC.

The rearrangement uses TRBV30 and TRBJ1-1, with D perhaps matching TRBD1 (5 bases). The germline V gene has CDR1 GTSNPN and CDR2 SVGIG (reference sequence). The CDR3 has 13 amino acids. Trimming left V 8 bases short and J 10 bases short, with 23 bases between. The CDR3 region has the DNA TGTGCCACTTACGACAGACCTCGGTCGGGAGCTTTCTTT. It is translated as CATYDRPRSGAFF.

The V gene is TRBV6-1, the J gene TRBJ2-1, with TRBD1 identical over 7 bases. Germline assignment: CDR1 MNHNS and CDR2 SASEGT. The CDR3 loop spans 15 amino acids. The V and J ends lost 6 bases and 2 bases, in that order; junction bases with no gene match: 7. CDR3 nucleotides: TGTGCCAGCAGACGTACAGGGGCCGCCTACAATGAGCAGTTCTTC. The encoded protein is CASRRTGAAYNEQFF.

The rearrangement joins TRBV2 to TRBJ2-2, with TRBD1 matching over 7 bases. Trimming cost V 6 bases and J 8 bases; bases outside gene matches: 15. CDR1 is SNHLY and CDR2 is FYNNEI in the germline V gene. The CDR3 length is 16 residues. CDR3 coding DNA: TGTGCCAGCAGGGGACAGTTCACGATGGCTTCGGGGGAGCTGTTTTTT. This encodes CASRGQFTMASGELFF.

This clone was detected a few times. The chain links TRBV10-2 to TRBJ1-2, with D possibly being TRBD1 (5 bases). This CDR3 spans 12 amino acids. Germline CDR1 and CDR2: WSHSY and SAAADI. Trimming left V 2 bases short and J 4 bases short, with 5 bases between. CDR3 coding DNA: TGCGCCAGCAGTGAGACAGGCTATGGCTACACCTTC. As protein: CASSETGYGYTF.

The chain carries TRBV6-1 and TRBJ1-3; D possibly corresponds to TRBD1 (5 bases). This CDR3 spans 15 amino acids. The germline V gene has CDR1 MNHNS and CDR2 SASEGT. Trimming pared 8 bases from V and 4 bases from J, leaving 18 bases between. The CDR3 DNA follows: TGTGCCAGCTCTACGTTAGGGGCGGACGGAAACACCATATATTTT. Residues: CASSTLGADGNTIYF.

The chain's CDR3 is CASSLASGGYNEQFF. As DNA, the CDR3 is TGTGCCAGCAGCTTAGCTAGCGGGGGCTACAATGAGCAGTTCTTC. V usage is TRBV7-9 and J usage is TRBJ2-1; 9 nucleotides line up with TRBD2. Germline CDR1 reads SEHNR; CDR2 reads FQNEAQ (reference sequence). Trimming at V came to 0 bases and at J to 3 bases, leaving 0 bases not matched to a gene. This CDR3 spans 15 amino acids.

For this clone: This sample also contains other DNA sequences that code for the same CDR3. This chain connects TRBV19 to TRBJ2-1; 9 nucleotides line up with TRBD1. V lost 1 base to trimming and J lost 4 bases; unmatched junction nucleotides: 5. The CDR3 has 16 amino acids. The V gene's germline CDR1 is LNHDA and CDR2 SQIVND (reference sequence). The CDR3 loop reads CASSIVGQGLYNEQFF. For the CDR3, the DNA is TGTGCCAGTAGTATAGTCGGACAGGGGTTATACAATGAGCAGTTCTTC.

The chain combines TRBV15 with TRBJ1-1; D possibly corresponds to TRBD1 (5 bases). The V and J ends lost 5 bases and 0 bases respectively, with 22 bases between them. The CDR3 has 18 residues. Germline V lookup: CDR1 LNHNV, CDR2 YYDKDF (reference sequence). CDR3 residues: CATSESWGRTMMNTEAFF. DNA of the CDR3: TGTGCCACCAGCGAATCGTGGGGCAGGACAATGATGAACACTGAAGCTTTCTTT. Using reference TRBV15 and TRBJ1-1 for the parts outside the CDR3, the full variable domain is DAMVIQNPRYQVTQFGKPVTLSCSQTLNHNVMYWYQQKSSQAPKLLFHYYDKDFNNEADTPDNFQSRRPNTSFCFLDIRSPGLGDTAMYLCATSESWGRTMMNTEAFFGQGTRLTVV.

The chain combines TRBV28 with TRBJ2-5; D remains ambiguous. V lost 6 bases, J lost 3 bases, and 5 bases lay in between. Germline-derived CDR1 and CDR2 are MDHEN and SYDVKM. The CDR3 loop spans 11 amino acids. CDR3 loop: CASRVEETQYF. In DNA form, the CDR3 reads TGTGCCAGCAGGGTAGAAGAGACCCAGTACTTC.

The CDR3 sequence: CSVHINPGTGSAHGYTF. The CDR3 DNA sequence: TGCAGCGTCCATATTAATCCCGGGACAGGGAGTGCCCATGGCTACACCTTC. V usage is TRBV29-1 and J usage is TRBJ1-2, with 9 bases fitting TRBD1. The CDR3 loop spans 17 amino acids. V lost 6 bases, J lost 6 bases, and 20 bases stayed unmatched. Germline V gene data show CDR1 as SQVTM and CDR2 as ANQGSEA.

The chain uses TRBV28 and TRBJ2-2; possibly TRBD2 for D (5 bases). Germline V gene data show CDR1 as MDHEN and CDR2 as SYDVKM. V gave up 5 bases and J gave up 4 bases, with 17 bases separating them. The CDR3 spans 16 residues. CDR3 bases: TGTGCCAGCAGTCCCCACTGGGAGCCGTTCACCGGGGAGCTGTTTTTT. It yields the protein CASSPHWEPFTGELFF. The full variable domain, completed using reference TRBV28 and TRBJ2-2, is DVKVTQSSRYLVKRTGEKVFLECVQDMDHENMFWYRQDPGLGLRLIYFSYDVKMKEKGDIPEGYSVSREKKERFSLILESASTNQTSMYLCASSPHWEPFTGELFFGEGSRLTVL.

The rearrangement links TRBV7-6 to TRBJ1-1, with D unresolved. V lost 2 bases and J lost 1, with 8 bases in between. The CDR3 length is 14 residues. From germline, CDR1 is SGHVS and CDR2 FNYEAQ. This CDR3 is CASSLSSGNTEAFF. The CDR3, as DNA: TGTGCCAGCAGCTTATCCTCAGGGAACACTGAAGCTTTCTTT.

CDR3 nucleotide sequence: TGTGCCAGCAGCCTATCACAGGGGCGGTTCGAGCAGTACGTC. It specifies CASSLSQGRFEQYV. V gene TRBV28 combines with J gene TRBJ2-7; 7 nucleotides line up with TRBD1. Trimming cost V 6 bases and J 6 bases; bases outside gene matches: 11. The CDR3 consists of 14 residues. Germline-derived CDR1 and CDR2 are MDHEN and SYDVKM.

V usage is TRBV4-1 and J usage is TRBJ1-6; no reliable D call. Germline-derived CDR1 and CDR2 are MGHRA and YSYEKL. The CDR3 extends over 15 amino acids. V was shortened by 1 base and J by 10 bases, with 14 bases between the two germline ends. CDR3 in DNA: TGCGCCAGCAGCCAAGCCAGACTTGATCCCTCACCCCTCCACTTT. As protein: CASSQARLDPSPLHF.

The genes are TRBV27 and TRBJ2-5, with D tentatively TRBD1 (5 bases). Per the germline V gene, CDR1 is MNHEY and CDR2 is SMNVEV (reference sequence). V was clipped by 5 bases and J by 1 base, with 8 bases between them. CDR3 length: 13 amino acids. CDR3 sequence (DNA): TGTGCCAGCAGTCTAAGGGGCCAAGAGACCCAGTACTTC. Its translation: CASSLRGQETQYF.

V gene TRBV30 combines with J gene TRBJ2-3, with TRBD1 identical over 7 bases. The germline CDR1 and CDR2 sequences are GTSNPN and SVGIG (reference sequence). This CDR3 has 14 amino acids. V lost 2 bases, J lost 4 bases, and 6 bases stayed unmatched. The CDR3 region is CAWSIGGGADTQYF. In nucleotides, the CDR3 is TGTGCCTGGAGTATAGGGGGCGGCGCAGATACGCAGTATTTT.

This clone was detected once. CDR3 nucleotide sequence: TGTGCCAGCAGCTGGGACAGGGGATATGGCTACACCTTC. Translating it yields CASSWDRGYGYTF. The V gene is TRBV7-9, the J gene TRBJ1-2, with 10 bases aligning to TRBD1. Germline V gene sequence: CDR1 SEHNR, CDR2 FQNEAQ (reference sequence). The CDR3 totals 13 residues. V was clipped by 4 bases and J by 5 bases; unmatched bases: 1.

The CDR3 DNA reads as TGTGCCAGCAGTTTTGTAGAGTCCGGTACCTACGAGCAGTACTTC. It translates to CASSFVESGTYEQYF. The chain combines TRBV27 with TRBJ2-7; D not resolved. V lost 3 bases and J 2 bases, leaving 14 bases between the germline ends. The CDR3 sequence is 15 residues long. CDR1 and CDR2 from the germline V gene are MNHEY and SMNVEV (reference sequence).

The CDR3 nucleotides read TGTGCCAGCAGTCTCAGACAGGGCGCCCCTTACACCTTC. Its translation is CASSLRQGAPYTF. V is TRBV27 and J is TRBJ1-2; 7 nucleotides align to TRBD1. The CDR3 contains 13 residues. V lost 5 bases to trimming and J lost 11 bases; unmatched junction nucleotides: 11. CDR1 and CDR2 from the germline V gene are MNHEY and SMNVEV (reference sequence).